Described below is a single T cell receptor beta chain sequence and its context. Its antigen remains unknown. This sample is part of a study of cytomegalovirus exposure and HLA in healthy donors. Study in general: Drawn from HLA-typed donors, around 85 million unique TCRs were held in an early data release. Study-level results: It was shown in a later analysis that HLA-associated TCR beta chains were more clonally expanded than other, equally common chains. Associated with cytomegalovirus, according to the listing, were some 150 TCR beta chains. Immune exposure information available was restricted to CMV serostatus.

Both 60 Vbeta primers and 13 Jbeta primers went into the PCR. Some clones are missing from TCRdb's copy, which holds only in-frame ones; the method was immunoSEQ multiplex PCR. The table includes around 110,000 clones, roughly 80% detected once. Germline assignment: CDR1 SGHRS and CDR2 YFSETQ. This CDR3 has 14 residues. V lost 0 bases and J lost 4, with 10 bases in between. The sequenced material came from PBMCs. The receptor was isolated from a man aged 30 to 39 in good health and CMV-seronegative. The chain recombines TRBV5-1 with TRBJ1-1; D may be TRBD1 (6 bases). CDR3 in DNA: TGCGCCAGCAGCTTGGCCGCCAGGGGCACTGAAGCTTTCTTT. Protein product: CASSLAARGTEAFF.